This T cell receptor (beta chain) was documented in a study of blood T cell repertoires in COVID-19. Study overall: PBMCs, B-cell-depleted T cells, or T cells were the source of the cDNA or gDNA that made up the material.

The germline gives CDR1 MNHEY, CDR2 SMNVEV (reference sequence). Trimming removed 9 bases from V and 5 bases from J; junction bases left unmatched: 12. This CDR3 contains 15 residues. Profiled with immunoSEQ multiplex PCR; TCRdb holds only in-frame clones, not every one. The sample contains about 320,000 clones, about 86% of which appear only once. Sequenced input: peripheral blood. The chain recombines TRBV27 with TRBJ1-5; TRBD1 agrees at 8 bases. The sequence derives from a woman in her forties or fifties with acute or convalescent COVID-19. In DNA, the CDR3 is TGTGCCAGTAAAACGCAGGGGGCGCGGGATCAGCCCCAGCATTTT. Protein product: CASKTQGARDQPQHF.